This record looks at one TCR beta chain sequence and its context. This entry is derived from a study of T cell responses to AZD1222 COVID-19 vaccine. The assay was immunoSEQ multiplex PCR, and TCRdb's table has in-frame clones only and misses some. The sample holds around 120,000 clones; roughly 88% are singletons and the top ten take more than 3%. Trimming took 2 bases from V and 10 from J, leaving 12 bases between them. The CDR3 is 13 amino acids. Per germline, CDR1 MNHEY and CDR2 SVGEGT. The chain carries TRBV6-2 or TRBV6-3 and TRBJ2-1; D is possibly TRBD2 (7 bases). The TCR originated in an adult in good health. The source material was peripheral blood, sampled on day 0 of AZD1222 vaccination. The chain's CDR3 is CASSYKGGIEQFF. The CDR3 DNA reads TGTGCCAGCAGTTACAAGGGGGGGATAGAGCAGTTCTTC.